This T cell receptor beta chain stems from a study of vaccination and CD4 T cells after COVID-19. The wider study: The control cultures got either a CEFX pool, an HIV-1 Nef pool, or no peptide at all.

Scientists ran DNA taken from cultured CD4+ T cells through the Oncomine TCR Beta short-read assay for sequencing. Via MiXCR, TCRdb re-called the PCR reads, giving one row per CDR3 protein. The sample contains several thousand distinct CDR3 sequences, about 71% of which appear only once. Treatment reported: 10-day PBMC culture with coronavirus spike peptide pools or control peptides (ViraFEST assay). Pre-COVID-19 pandemic sampling (2011-2018) yielded the unexposed donor's CD4+ T cells. This CDR3 is 14 amino acids long. CDR1 is SEHNR and CDR2 is FQNEAQ in the germline V gene (reference sequence). V gave up 5 bases and J gave up 1 base; unmatched junction bases: 3. This clonotype was seen more than once but under ten times. The antigen remains unidentified.

This chain links TRBV7-9 with TRBJ1-1; 8 bases align to TRBD1. What was sequenced was CD4+ T cells from blood, cultured in vitro. The TCR sequence derives from a human donor in good health. DNA for the CDR3: TGTGCCAGCAGCCTCCAGGGGGCGAACACTGAAGCTTTCTTT. Translation: CASSLQGANTEAFF.